The rows below give T cell receptor beta chains drawn from one sample of a study of blood T cells in healthy people across ages. TCRdb independently ran MiXCR on the 5' RACE reads; one entry per CDR3 protein. Here the sample spans 1.5 million or so distinct CDR3 sequences, approximately 43% being singletons. Sequencing was performed on blood. These receptors originate from a woman aged 18-30 years in good health. CDR3s include the opening cysteine and the closing phenylalanine or tryptophan. A D gene is named only where the DNA matches it firmly. Some rows have no size entry. The others give once, few or many, or a class for an expanded clone.

TRBV24-1	TRBD1	TRBJ2-5	NA	TGTGCCACCAGTGAAGGGACAGCACAAGAGACCCAGTACTTC	CATSEGTAQETQYF
TRBV27	TRBD1	TRBJ1-2	few	TGTGCCAGCAGTCTAGAGACAGGGTTAGGCTACACCTTC	CASSLETGLGYTF
TRBV5-1	TRBD1	TRBJ1-2	few	TGCGCCAGCAGCTTAGGCCAGGGACAGATCTATGGCTACACCTTC	CASSLGQGQIYGYTF
TRBV7-2	NA	TRBJ1-2	NA	TGTGCCAGCAGCTTGAACTTCGGGGACTATGGCTACACCTTC	CASSLNFGDYGYTF
TRBV6-5	TRBD1	TRBJ2-7	NA	TGTGCCAGCAGTTACTCGGACAGGGGCCTCCGCTACGAGCAGTACTTC	CASSYSDRGLRYEQYF
TRBV14	TRBD1	TRBJ1-1	few	TGTGCCAGCAGCCACCAATGGGGACAGACTACGAACACTGAAGCTTTCTTT	CASSHQWGQTTNTEAFF
TRBV7-2	NA	TRBJ1-2	NA	TGTGCCAGCAGCTTGACGGGAGTCGGACTCTATGGCTACACCTTC	CASSLTGVGLYGYTF
TRBV20-1	TRBD2	TRBJ2-1	NA	TGCAGTGCTTTTTTGGTAGGAGCGGGGAAAAACGATGAGCAGTTCTTC	CSAFLVGAGKNDEQFF
TRBV6-5	TRBD1	TRBJ2-1	NA	TGTGCCAGCAGTTACGCGGGACAGGGTTCCTACAATGAGCAGTTCTTC	CASSYAGQGSYNEQFF
TRBV20-1	TRBD2	TRBJ2-1	NA	TGCAGTGCTCCTTCTAGACTAGCGGGTCGTGAGCAGTTCTTC	CSAPSRLAGREQFF
TRBV20-1	NA	TRBJ1-4	NA	TGCAGTGCTAGAGGACAGACTGGAGAAAAACTGTTTTTT	CSARGQTGEKLFF
TRBV4-1	TRBD2	TRBJ2-1	NA	TGCGCCAGTAGCCAAGGCCGGGACTACTTCAATGAGCAGTTCTTC	CASSQGRDYFNEQFF